The 16 T cell receptor beta chains below all came from one sample that was sequenced in a study of vaccination effects on CD4 cells after COVID-19. ViraFEST expansion of antigen-specific CD4+ T cells with viral peptide pools preceded sequencing. At the end of about ten days of culture, CD4+ T cells were isolated. Subjects were given two BNT162b2 or mRNA-1273 vaccine doses. TCRdb keeps only in-frame clones here, not all; method: immunoSEQ multiplex PCR. The repertoire includes approximately 25,000 clones, roughly 80% of them detected once, and under 1.5% sits in the top ten. Which antigens these TCRs recognize remains unknown. The source material was CD4+ T cells from PBMCs cultured with HCoV-NL63 spike peptides, sampled after COVID-19 vaccination. These receptors came from a human donor who received a COVID-19 vaccine. Some clones in this sample may be carry-over from other donors' samples.

The rearrangement joins TRBV6-5 to TRBJ2-3, with 10 bases fitting TRBD1. CDR1 and CDR2 (germline): MNHEY, SVGAGI. The length of the CDR3 is 16 residues. With V trimmed by 2 bases and J by 1 base, 3 bases remained unmatched. CDR3 protein: CASSYQTGGGTDTQYF. CDR3 in DNA: TGTGCCAGCAGTTACCAGACAGGGGGCGGCACAGATACGCAGTATTTT.

In nucleotides, the CDR3 is TGTGCCATCTCGCTGAAGAGGCCAGATACGCAGTATTTT. Protein sequence: CAISLKRPDTQYF. V and J are TRBV10-3 and TRBJ2-3; D gene unclear. The CDR3 covers 13 residues. Trimming removed 8 bases from V and 4 bases from J, with 13 bases in between. Germline V gene data show CDR1 as ENHRY and CDR2 as SYGVKD.

The rearrangement joins TRBV3-1 (or the pseudogene TRBV3-2) to TRBJ2-1, with D maybe TRBD2 (7 bases). V was clipped by 6 bases and J by 12 bases, with 21 bases between them. The CDR3 length is 14 residues. Germline V gene sequence: CDR1 LGHDT, CDR2 YNNKEL (reference sequence). Here the CDR3 reads CASSVRGADSRQFF. CDR3 bases: TGTGCCAGCAGTGTACGGGGGGCAGACTCGAGGCAGTTCTTC.

The chain has TRBV5-3 and TRBJ1-2, with D tentatively TRBD1 (6 bases). TRBV5-3 is placed among ORFs of uncertain function. Between the trimmed V and J ends, which lost 0 bases and 1 base, there was a span of 13 bases. The CDR3 is made up of 16 amino acids. This CDR3 reads CARSLAQGPINYGYTF. DNA for the CDR3: TGTGCCAGAAGCTTGGCCCAGGGGCCAATTAACTATGGCTACACCTTC.

This clone has a handful of counts. The chain uses TRBV10-3 and TRBJ2-1, with TRBD1 identical over 10 bases. J gave up 4 bases and V 4 bases, and 1 base lay outside the gene matches. The CDR3 has 14 amino acids. The germline CDR1 and CDR2 sequences are ENHRY and SYGVKD. The CDR3: CAISGGQGYNEQFF. CDR3 coding DNA: TGTGCCATCAGTGGGGGACAGGGGTACAATGAGCAGTTCTTC.

V usage is TRBV11-2 and J usage is TRBJ2-3, with 9 bases lining up with TRBD2. V lost 2 bases to trimming and J lost 2 bases; unmatched junction nucleotides: 8. Per the germline V gene, CDR1 is SGHAT and CDR2 is FQNNGV. The CDR3 consists of 17 residues. Here the CDR3 reads CASSLLLSGGPTDTQYF. CDR3 bases: TGTGCCAGCAGCTTACTTCTTAGCGGGGGCCCCACAGATACGCAGTATTTT. The full variable domain, its missing parts supplied by reference TRBV11-2 and TRBJ2-3, is EAGVAQSPRYKIIEKRQSVAFWCNPISGHATLYWYQQILGQGPKLLIQFQNNGVVDDSQLPKDRFSAERLKGVDSTLKIQPAKLEDSAVYLCASSLLLSGGPTDTQYFGPGTRLTVL.

The V and J genes are TRBV2 and TRBJ2-7, with 7 nucleotides matching TRBD1. With V trimmed by 9 bases and J by 6 bases, 11 bases remained unmatched. From germline, CDR1 is SNHLY and CDR2 FYNNEI. CDR3 length: 13 amino acids. CDR3 nucleotides: TGTGCCAGAGACCCAGACAGGGTAAGCGAGCAGTACGTC. This encodes CARDPDRVSEQYV.

The chain joins TRBV6-4 to TRBJ1-1; D unclear. This CDR3 is 14 amino acids long. The V gene lost 4 bases and the J gene lost 1 base, with 10 bases spanning the gap. The V gene's germline CDR1 is MRHNA and CDR2 SNTAGT. The CDR3 DNA reads as TGTGCCAGCAGTGCCTCTTCGGCGAACACTGAAGCTTTCTTT. Its translation: CASSASSANTEAFF.

The chain combines TRBV28 with TRBJ1-3, with D perhaps matching TRBD1 (5 bases). Germline CDR1 and CDR2: MDHEN and SYDVKM. This CDR3 region has 15 residues. V was trimmed by 6 bases and J by 0 bases, leaving 12 bases between them. CDR3 residues: CASSPRVSSGNTIYF. Here the CDR3 DNA reads TGTGCCAGCAGCCCCAGGGTCAGCTCTGGAAACACCATATATTTT.

The chain links TRBV5-1 to TRBJ2-5, with D possibly being TRBD1 (5 bases). Trimming cost V 4 bases and J 2 bases, with 12 bases left between them. In germline, CDR1 is SGHRS, CDR2 YFSETQ. The CDR3 has 14 amino acids. DNA for the CDR3: TGCGCCAGCAGCCCTGGGGCAGAGCAAGAGACCCAGTACTTC. This codes for CASSPGAEQETQYF.

The chain joins TRBV7-9 to TRBJ2-5; no clear D. V was pared by 2 bases and J by 5 bases, with 3 bases between. CDR1 SEHNR and CDR2 FQNEAQ come from the germline V gene (reference sequence). The CDR3 covers 11 residues. Here the CDR3 DNA reads TGTGCCAGCAGCTTATACGAGACCCAGTACTTC. Translated, it gives CASSLYETQYF.

The rearrangement joins TRBV19 to TRBJ1-2, with 9 positions matching TRBD1. Germline CDR1 and CDR2: LNHDA and SQIVND (reference sequence). The CDR3 sequence is 14 residues long. V gave up 5 bases and J gave up 7 bases; unmatched junction bases: 8. The CDR3 is CASSPIQGALGYTF. CDR3 bases: TGTGCCAGTAGTCCCATACAGGGGGCGCTTGGCTACACCTTC.

V usage is TRBV29-1 and J usage is TRBJ2-3, with 8 bases lining up with TRBD1. Germline V gene sequence: CDR1 SQVTM, CDR2 ANQGSEA. CDR3 length: 12 amino acids. J was trimmed by 4 bases and V by 3 bases; bases with no gene match: 0. The chain's CDR3 is CSVETGADTQYF. CDR3 sequence (DNA): TGCAGCGTTGAGACAGGGGCAGATACGCAGTATTTT.

V and J are TRBV19 and TRBJ2-3, with a weak D call TRBD1 (5 bases). The CDR3 length is 14 residues. CDR1 LNHDA and CDR2 SQIVND come from the germline V gene (reference sequence). V was clipped by 3 bases and J by 3 bases, with 10 bases between them. CDR3 DNA: TGTGCCAGTAGTATCCCAGGGCGGACAGATACGCAGTATTTT. Amino acid sequence: CASSIPGRTDTQYF.

The chain couples TRBV19 to TRBJ1-2; maybe TRBD1 (6 bases). The germline V gene has CDR1 LNHDA and CDR2 SQIVND (reference sequence). The CDR3 is made up of 16 amino acids. The V gene lost 5 bases and the J gene lost 1 base, with 17 bases spanning the gap. In DNA, the CDR3 is TGTGCCAGTAGTGGAGGGCTTGACAGGCTTAACTATGGCTACACCTTC. Amino acids: CASSGGLDRLNYGYTF.

This clone was detected once. This chain connects TRBV18 to TRBJ1-4; 7 bases line up with TRBD1. Germline V gene data show CDR1 as KGHSH and CDR2 as LQKENI. The CDR3 consists of 15 residues. V lost 4 bases to trimming and J lost 4 bases; unmatched junction nucleotides: 6. The CDR3: CASSREGQINEKLFF. Here the CDR3 DNA reads TGTGCCAGCTCACGAGAGGGACAGATTAATGAAAAACTGTTTTTT.